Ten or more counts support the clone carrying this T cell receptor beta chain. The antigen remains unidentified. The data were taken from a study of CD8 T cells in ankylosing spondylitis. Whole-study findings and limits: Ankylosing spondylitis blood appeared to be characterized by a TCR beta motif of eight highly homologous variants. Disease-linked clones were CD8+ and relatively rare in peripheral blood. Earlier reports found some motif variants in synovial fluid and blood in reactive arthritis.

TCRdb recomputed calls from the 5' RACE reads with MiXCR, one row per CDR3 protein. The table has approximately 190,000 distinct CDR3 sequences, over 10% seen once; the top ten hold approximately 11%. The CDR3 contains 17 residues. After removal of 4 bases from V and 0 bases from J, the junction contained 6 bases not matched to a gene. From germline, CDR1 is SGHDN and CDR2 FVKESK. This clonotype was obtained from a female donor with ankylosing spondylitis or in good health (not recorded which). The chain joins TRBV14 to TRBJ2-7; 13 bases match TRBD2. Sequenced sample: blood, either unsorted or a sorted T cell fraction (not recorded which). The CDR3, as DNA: TGTGCCAGCAGCCCCGGGACTAGCGGGACGAGCTCCTACGAGCAGTACTTC. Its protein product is CASSPGTSGTSSYEQYF.